This T cell receptor beta chain was retrieved from a study of glioma-infiltrating T cells. General study findings and limits: Above-expected tissue-blood divergence occurred in all gliomas, most in low-grade ones.

This clonotype was seen repeatedly, ten times or more. Its specificity is unknown. TCR alpha and beta CDR3 regions were amplified from RNA using iRepertoire nested multiplex PCR. Tissue mRNA or PBMC total RNA, 100-400 ng, went into one-step reverse transcription and amplification. Each CDR3 protein gets one entry after TCRdb re-called the multiplex PCR reads with MiXCR. The sample yields 110,000 or so distinct CDR3 sequences, around 25% seen once. The length of the CDR3 is 14 residues. V was clipped by 6 bases and J by 8 bases; unmatched bases: 11. The source of this sequence is a human donor with low-grade glioma or glioblastoma, undergoing nonglioma brain surgery, or in good health (not recorded which). J is TRBJ1-2 and V is TRBV12-3 or TRBV12-4; TRBD1 agrees at 8 bases. The sequencing input was glioma tissue, nonneoplastic brain tissue, or PBMCs (not recorded which). The CDR3 loop is CASRPGQVGTGYTF. CDR3 coding DNA: TGTGCCAGCAGGCCGGGACAGGTGGGGACCGGCTACACCTTC.